The sequence of this T cell receptor (beta chain) was determined in a study of CD8 T cells in ankylosing spondylitis. TCRdb re-analysed the 5' RACE reads in MiXCR, keeping a single row per CDR3 protein. The sample has approximately 150,000 distinct CDR3 sequences, roughly 34% seen once. This CDR3 comprises 14 residues. J lost 2 bases, V lost 4 bases, and 5 bases had no gene match. CDR1 is SGHRS and CDR2 is YFSETQ in the germline V gene. Regarding this clonotype: The antigen remains unidentified.

Study observations and caveats: Characteristic of ankylosing spondylitis blood, it appeared, was a TCR beta motif comprising fewer than 10 highly homologous variants. Within peripheral blood, clones linked to disease were CD8+ and relatively rare. Previous work reported some of these motif variants in the synovial fluid and blood of reactive arthritis. Disease-linked clones reportedly showed significant enrichment in matched ankylosing spondylitis synovial fluid.

The V and J genes are TRBV5-1 and TRBJ1-1; 7 bases fit TRBD1. Specimen: synovial fluid, either unsorted or a sorted T cell fraction (not recorded which). The source is a male donor with ankylosing spondylitis. DNA for the CDR3: TGCGCCAGCAGCACGACAGGGCTTAACACTGAAGCTTTCTTT. This gives the protein CASSTTGLNTEAFF. Variable domain in full (rest from reference TRBV5-1 and TRBJ1-1): KAGVTQTPRYLIKTRGQQVTLSCSPISGHRSVSWYQQTPGQGLQFLFEYFSETQRNKGNFPGRFSGRQFSNSRSEMNVSTLELGDSALYLCASSTTGLNTEAFFGQGTRLTVV.